This T cell receptor beta chain was sequenced during a study of tumor and adjacent non-tumor tissue in lung cancer. The template was RNA from unsorted bulk tissue. Germline V gene data show CDR1 as SGHAT and CDR2 as FQNNGV. CDR3 size: 16 residues. V trimming: 4 bases; J trimming: 1 base; junction bases outside the gene matches: 6. As concerns this clonotype: Its antigen is not identified.

The library came from three nested PCR rounds adapted from ARM-PCR protocols. Each CDR3 protein gets one entry after TCRdb re-called the multiplex PCR reads with MiXCR. Of approximately 120,000 distinct CDR3 sequences in the sample, more than 60% were seen once. Study-wide results and limits: Normal lung showed higher cumulative top 100 clone frequency than tumor. TCR diversity was significantly greater in tumor than normal lung tissue.

The clonotype was recovered from a woman aged 60-70 years with non-small cell lung cancer. Sequencing was done on a sample of lung tumor tissue. This sequence joins TRBV11-2 and TRBJ2-2; TRBD2 matches at 7 bases. The CDR3 region is CASSSAAGLNTGELFF. Here the CDR3 DNA reads TGTGCCAGCAGCTCCGCAGCGGGACTGAACACCGGGGAGCTGTTTTTT.